The rows below give T cell receptor beta chains drawn from one sample of a study of blood T cell repertoires in COVID-19. Only in-frame clones appear in the TCRdb table, and some are missing; sequencing was by immunoSEQ multiplex PCR. The sample carries about 200,000 clones, around 82% recorded once. Specimen: peripheral blood. The receptor source for this set is a woman between 70 and 85 years old with acute or convalescent COVID-19. Each CDR3 is given with its conserved first and last residue. A D gene is named only where the DNA matches it firmly. Only some rows state a clone size, as once, few, many or a class for expanded clones.

cdr3_aa: CASNPQARGEQYF
cdr3_nt: TGTGCCAGCAATCCCCAGGCAAGGGGCGAGCAGTACTTC
d_call: .
j_call: TRBJ2-7
v_call: TRBV2
clone_size: .

cdr3_aa: CASSLAGSGDTEAFF
cdr3_nt: TGTGCCAGCAGCTTAGCGGGTTCGGGTGATACTGAAGCTTTCTTT
d_call: .
j_call: TRBJ1-1
v_call: TRBV7-2
clone_size: .

cdr3_aa: CASSQDRGRASGYNEQFF
cdr3_nt: TGTGCCAGCAGCCAAGACCGGGGAAGGGCTAGCGGGTACAATGAGCAGTTCTTC
d_call: TRBD2
j_call: TRBJ2-1
v_call: TRBV14
clone_size: .

cdr3_aa: CSASRSFPGELFF
cdr3_nt: TGCAGTGCTAGTCGGTCGTTCCCCGGGGAGCTGTTTTTT
d_call: .
j_call: TRBJ2-2
v_call: TRBV20-1
clone_size: .

cdr3_aa: CASRLGGRAGDTQYF
cdr3_nt: TGTGCCAGCAGATTAGGGGGGAGGGCCGGGGATACGCAGTATTTT
d_call: .
j_call: TRBJ2-3
v_call: TRBV11-2
clone_size: .

cdr3_aa: CATSDWTSGSYNEQFF
cdr3_nt: TGTGCCACCAGTGATTGGACTAGCGGGAGTTACAATGAGCAGTTCTTC
d_call: TRBD2
j_call: TRBJ2-1
v_call: TRBV24-1
clone_size: .

cdr3_aa: CASSLGYVSEQYF
cdr3_nt: TGTGCCAGCAGCTTGGGCTATGTGTCCGAGCAGTACTTC
d_call: .
j_call: TRBJ2-7
v_call: TRBV7-3
clone_size: .

cdr3_aa: CASSLVGGSEQYF
cdr3_nt: TGTGCCAGCAGCTTAGTGGGCGGGAGCGAGCAGTACTTC
d_call: TRBD2
j_call: TRBJ2-7
v_call: TRBV7-9
clone_size: once

cdr3_aa: CASSQASSGSDEQYF
cdr3_nt: TGTGCCAGCAGCCAGGCCTCTAGCGGGAGCGACGAGCAGTACTTC
d_call: TRBD2
j_call: TRBJ2-7
v_call: TRBV7-9
clone_size: many

cdr3_aa: CASSQRTSGIYEQYF
cdr3_nt: TGTGCCAGCAGTCAGAGGACTAGCGGGATCTACGAGCAGTACTTC
d_call: TRBD2
j_call: TRBJ2-7
v_call: TRBV28
clone_size: .

cdr3_aa: CASSLDSGSGNTIYF
cdr3_nt: TGTGCCAGCAGCTTAGATTCGGGCTCTGGAAACACCATATATTTT
d_call: .
j_call: TRBJ1-3
v_call: TRBV11-3
clone_size: .

cdr3_aa: CASSPEPGQGASGYTF
cdr3_nt: TGCGCCAGCAGCCCCGAACCGGGACAGGGGGCGTCTGGCTACACCTTC
d_call: TRBD1
j_call: TRBJ1-2
v_call: TRBV5-1
clone_size: .

cdr3_aa: CSASQGLAGGPHEQYF
cdr3_nt: TGCAGTGCTAGTCAGGGACTAGCGGGAGGGCCCCACGAGCAGTACTTC
d_call: TRBD2
j_call: TRBJ2-7
v_call: TRBV20-1
clone_size: .

cdr3_aa: CATSRGGGYGYTF
cdr3_nt: TGTGCCACCAGCAGAGGGGGCGGCTATGGCTACACCTTC
d_call: .
j_call: TRBJ1-2
v_call: TRBV15
clone_size: .